This TCR beta chain was retrieved from a study of cytomegalovirus exposure and HLA in healthy donors. The method was immunoSEQ multiplex PCR; TCRdb's version includes in-frame clones alone and lacks a portion of them. The sample shows around 400,000 clones, 75% to 90% of them seen only once. The clonotype comes from a woman aged 18-29 years in good health and CMV-seronegative. Sequencing was carried out using PBMCs.

The CDR3 sequence: CSVGKRAQGEQYF. The CDR3, as DNA: TGCAGCGTGGGGAAGCGGGCCCAAGGCGAGCAGTACTTC. V usage is TRBV29-1 and J usage is TRBJ2-7, with a tentative D call TRBD2 (6 bases). Looked up from germline, CDR1 is SQVTM and CDR2 is ANQGSEA. The V end was cut by 6 bases, the J end by 6 bases, with 18 bases between. The CDR3 extends over 13 amino acids.